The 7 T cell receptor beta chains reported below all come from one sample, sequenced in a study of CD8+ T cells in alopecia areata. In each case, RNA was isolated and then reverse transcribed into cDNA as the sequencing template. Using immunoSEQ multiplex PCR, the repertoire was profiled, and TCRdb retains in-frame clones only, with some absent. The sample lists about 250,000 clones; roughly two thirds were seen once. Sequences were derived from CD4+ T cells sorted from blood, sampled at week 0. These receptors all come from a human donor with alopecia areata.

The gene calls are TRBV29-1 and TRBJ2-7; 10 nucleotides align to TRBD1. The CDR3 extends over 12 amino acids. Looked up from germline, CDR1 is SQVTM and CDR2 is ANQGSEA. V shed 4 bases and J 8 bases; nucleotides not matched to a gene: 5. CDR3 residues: CSVGGDRGKQYF. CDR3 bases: TGCAGCGTTGGTGGGGACAGGGGTAAGCAGTACTTC.

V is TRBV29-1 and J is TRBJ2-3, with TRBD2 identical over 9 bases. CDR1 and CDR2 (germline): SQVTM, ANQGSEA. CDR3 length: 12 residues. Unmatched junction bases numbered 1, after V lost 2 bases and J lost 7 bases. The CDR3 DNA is TGCAGCGTTGAACTAGCGGGGTATACGCAGTATTTT. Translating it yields CSVELAGYTQYF.

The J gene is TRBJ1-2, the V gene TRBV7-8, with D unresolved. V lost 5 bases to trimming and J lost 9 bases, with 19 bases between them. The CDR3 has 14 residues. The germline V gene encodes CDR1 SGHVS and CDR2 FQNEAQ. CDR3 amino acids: CASSPRLALNSYTF. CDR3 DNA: TGTGCCAGCAGCCCCCGCCTGGCTCTAAATAGCTACACCTTC.

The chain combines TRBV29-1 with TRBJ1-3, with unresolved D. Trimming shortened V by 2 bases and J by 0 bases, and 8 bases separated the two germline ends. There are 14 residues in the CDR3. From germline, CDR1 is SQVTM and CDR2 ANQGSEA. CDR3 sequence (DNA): TGCAGCGTTGAACAAGCTAACTCTGGAAACACCATATATTTT. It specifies CSVEQANSGNTIYF.

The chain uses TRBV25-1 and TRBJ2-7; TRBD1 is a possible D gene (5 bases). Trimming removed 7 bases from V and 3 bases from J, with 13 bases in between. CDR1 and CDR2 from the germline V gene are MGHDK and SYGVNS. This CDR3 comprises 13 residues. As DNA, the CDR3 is TGTGCCAGCACAACGACAGTCGGCTACGAGCAGTACTTC. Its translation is CASTTTVGYEQYF.

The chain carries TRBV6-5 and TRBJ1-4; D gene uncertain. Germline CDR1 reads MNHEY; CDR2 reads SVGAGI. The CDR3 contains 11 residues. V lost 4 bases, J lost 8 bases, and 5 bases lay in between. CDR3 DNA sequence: TGTGCCAGCAGTTCTCGCGAAAAACTGTTTTTT. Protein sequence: CASSSREKLFF.

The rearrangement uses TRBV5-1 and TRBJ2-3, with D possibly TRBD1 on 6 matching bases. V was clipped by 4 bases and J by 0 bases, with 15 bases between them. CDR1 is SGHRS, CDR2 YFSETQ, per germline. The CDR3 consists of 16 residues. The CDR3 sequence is CASSPHPQGSTDTQYF. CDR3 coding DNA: TGCGCCAGCAGCCCGCATCCCCAGGGGAGCACAGATACGCAGTATTTT.